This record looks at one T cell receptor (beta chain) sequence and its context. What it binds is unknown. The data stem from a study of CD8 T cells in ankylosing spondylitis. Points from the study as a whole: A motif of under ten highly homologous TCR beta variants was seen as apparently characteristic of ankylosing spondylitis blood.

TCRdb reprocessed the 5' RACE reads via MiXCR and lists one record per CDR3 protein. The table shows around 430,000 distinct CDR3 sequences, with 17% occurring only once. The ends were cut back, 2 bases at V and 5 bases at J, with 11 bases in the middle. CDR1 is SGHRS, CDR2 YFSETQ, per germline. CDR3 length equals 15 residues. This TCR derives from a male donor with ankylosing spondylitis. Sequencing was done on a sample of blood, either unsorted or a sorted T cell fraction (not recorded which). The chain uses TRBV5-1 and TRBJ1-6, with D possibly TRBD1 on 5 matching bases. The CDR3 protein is CASSLRDPNNSPLHF. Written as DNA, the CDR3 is TGCGCCAGCAGCTTACGGGACCCAAATAATTCACCCCTCCACTTT.